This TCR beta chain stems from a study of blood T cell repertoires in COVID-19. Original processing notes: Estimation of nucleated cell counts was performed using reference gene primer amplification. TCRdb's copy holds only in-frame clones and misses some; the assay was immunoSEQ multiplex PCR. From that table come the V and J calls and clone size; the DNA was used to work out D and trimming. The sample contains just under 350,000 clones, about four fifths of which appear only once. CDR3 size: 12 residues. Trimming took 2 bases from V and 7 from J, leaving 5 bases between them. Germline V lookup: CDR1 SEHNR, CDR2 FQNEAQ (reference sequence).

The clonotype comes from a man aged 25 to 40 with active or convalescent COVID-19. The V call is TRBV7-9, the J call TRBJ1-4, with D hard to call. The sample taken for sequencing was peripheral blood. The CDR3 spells CASSLSGEKLFF. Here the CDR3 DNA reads TGTGCCAGCAGCTTAAGCGGTGAAAAACTGTTTTTT. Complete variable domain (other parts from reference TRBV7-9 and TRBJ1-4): DTGVSQNPRHKITKRGQNVTFRCDPISEHNRLYWYRQTLGQGPEFLTYFQNEAQLEKSRLLSDRFSAERPKGSFSTLEIQRTEQGDSAMYLCASSLSGEKLFFGSGTQLSVL.